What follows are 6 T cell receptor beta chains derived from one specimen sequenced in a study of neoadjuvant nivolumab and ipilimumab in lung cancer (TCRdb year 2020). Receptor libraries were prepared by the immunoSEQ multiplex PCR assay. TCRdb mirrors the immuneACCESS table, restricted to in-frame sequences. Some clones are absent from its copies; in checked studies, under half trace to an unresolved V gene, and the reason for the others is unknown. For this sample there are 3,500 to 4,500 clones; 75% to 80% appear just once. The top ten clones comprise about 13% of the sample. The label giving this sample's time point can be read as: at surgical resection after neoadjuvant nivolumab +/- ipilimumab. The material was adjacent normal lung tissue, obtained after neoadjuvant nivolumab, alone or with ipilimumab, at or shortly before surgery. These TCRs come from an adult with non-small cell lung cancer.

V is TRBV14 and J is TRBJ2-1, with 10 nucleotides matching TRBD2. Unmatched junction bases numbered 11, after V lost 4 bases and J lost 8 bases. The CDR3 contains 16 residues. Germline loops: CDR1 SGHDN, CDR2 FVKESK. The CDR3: CASSLQTSGDIDEQFF. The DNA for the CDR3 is TGTGCCAGCAGCCTTCAAACTAGCGGGGATATCGATGAGCAGTTCTTC. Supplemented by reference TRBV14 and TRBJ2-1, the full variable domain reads EAGVTQFPSHSVIEKGQTVTLRCDPISGHDNLYWYRRVMGKEIKFLLHFVKESKQDESGMPNNRFLAERTGGTYSTLKVQPAELEDSGVYFCASSLQTSGDIDEQFFGPGTRLTVL.

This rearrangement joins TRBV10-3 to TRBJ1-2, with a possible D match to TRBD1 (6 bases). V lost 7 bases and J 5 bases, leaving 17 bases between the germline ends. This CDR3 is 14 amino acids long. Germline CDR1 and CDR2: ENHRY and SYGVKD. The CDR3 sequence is CAITGTPATYGYTF. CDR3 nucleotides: TGTGCCATCACAGGGACACCGGCTACGTATGGCTACACCTTC.

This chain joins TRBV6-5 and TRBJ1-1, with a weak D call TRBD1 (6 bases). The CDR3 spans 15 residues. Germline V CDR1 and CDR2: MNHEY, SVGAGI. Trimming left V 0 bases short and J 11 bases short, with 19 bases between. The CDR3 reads CASSYSGVGERGAFF. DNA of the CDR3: TGTGCCAGCAGTTACTCCGGGGTCGGGGAAAGGGGGGCTTTCTTT.

CDR3 sequence reads: CASSTGLLNQPQHF. DNA for the CDR3: TGTGCCAGTAGTACGGGGCTCCTCAATCAGCCCCAGCATTTT. This rearrangement joins TRBV19 to TRBJ1-5; maybe TRBD1 (5 bases). This CDR3 region has 14 residues. In germline, CDR1 is LNHDA, CDR2 SQIVND (reference sequence). V lost 4 bases and J lost 3, with 10 bases in between.

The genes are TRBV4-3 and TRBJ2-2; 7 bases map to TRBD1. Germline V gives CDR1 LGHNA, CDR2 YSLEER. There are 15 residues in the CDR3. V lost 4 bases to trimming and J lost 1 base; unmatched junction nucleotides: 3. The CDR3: CASSLRTGNTGELFF. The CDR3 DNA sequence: TGCGCCAGCAGCCTCCGGACAGGGAACACCGGGGAGCTGTTTTTT.

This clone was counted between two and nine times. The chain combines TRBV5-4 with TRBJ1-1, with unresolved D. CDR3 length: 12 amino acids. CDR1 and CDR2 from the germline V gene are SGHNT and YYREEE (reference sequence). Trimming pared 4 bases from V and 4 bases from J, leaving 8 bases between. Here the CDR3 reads CASSLPPTEAFF. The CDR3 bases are TGTGCCAGCAGCCTCCCACCCACTGAAGCTTTCTTT.